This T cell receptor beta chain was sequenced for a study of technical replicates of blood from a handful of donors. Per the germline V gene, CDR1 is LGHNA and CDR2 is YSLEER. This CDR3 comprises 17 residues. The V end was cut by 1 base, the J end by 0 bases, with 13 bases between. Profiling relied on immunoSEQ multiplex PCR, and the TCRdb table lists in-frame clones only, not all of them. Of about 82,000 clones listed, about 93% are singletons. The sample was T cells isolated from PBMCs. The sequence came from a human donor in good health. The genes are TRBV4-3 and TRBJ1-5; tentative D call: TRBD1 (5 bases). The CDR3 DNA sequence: TGCGCCAGCAGCCAAGGTGCCTCGACAGATAGCAATCAGCCCCAGCATTTT. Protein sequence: CASSQGASTDSNQPQHF.